These 7 T cell receptor beta chains were all obtained from the same sample, sequenced in a study of Ad26.COV2.S vaccination and SARS-CoV-2 variants. This table comes from immunoSEQ multiplex PCR, and its TCRdb copy is limited to in-frame clones, with some not included. Of more than 300,000 clones in the sample, 70% to 90% are singletons; the top ten hold 2% to 2.5%. Stated treatment: about 20 received Ad26.COV2.S at low or high dose, single or two shots; 5 received placebo; per-sample allocation not given. Each sample was drawn 63 days after the first injection (of vaccine or placebo). The source was peripheral blood, collected in a trial of Ad26.COV2.S vaccine versus placebo. These receptors all stem from a person aged 18-60 years who received the Ad26.COV2.S COVID-19 vaccine or a placebo.

This clone was picked up one time. The junction departs from the called germline gene at one end, perhaps through a read error. DNA of the CDR3: TGTGCCAGCAGTTTGGGACGGAATCTGAACACTGAAGCTTTCTTT. It specifies CASSLGRNLNTEAFF. V and J are TRBV5-6 and TRBJ1-1, with D possibly being TRBD1 (5 bases). This CDR3 has 15 residues. Germline CDR1 reads SGHDT; CDR2 reads YYEEEE.

This clone was observed once. This chain's CDR3 is CAISTVDRALSSTDTQYF. As DNA, the CDR3 is TGTGCCATCAGCACAGTGGACAGGGCCCTAAGTAGCACAGATACGCAGTATTTT. This chain joins TRBV10-3 and TRBJ2-3; TRBD1 matches 8 bases. The CDR3 is 18 amino acids. The germline CDR1 and CDR2 sequences are ENHRY and SYGVKD. V shed 6 bases and J 0 bases; nucleotides not matched to a gene: 14.

The chain uses TRBV30 and TRBJ1-5, with D hard to call. Trimming took 1 base from V and 3 from J, leaving 10 bases between them. The CDR3 runs 14 residues. Germline values: CDR1 GTSNPN, CDR2 SVGIG (reference sequence). The CDR3 here is CAWSGMQFNQPQHF. The CDR3 DNA reads as TGTGCCTGGAGTGGGATGCAGTTCAATCAGCCCCAGCATTTT. Variable domain in full (rest from reference TRBV30 and TRBJ1-5): SQTIHQWPATLVQPVGSPLSLECTVEGTSNPNLYWYRQAAGRGLQLLFYSVGIGQISSEVPQNLSASRPQDRQFILSSKKLLLSDSGFYLCAWSGMQFNQPQHFGDGTRLSIL.

The CDR3 nucleotides read TGTGCCAGCTCCTCGAGAGACACAGATACGCAGTATTTT. Residues: CASSSRDTDTQYF. The chain employs TRBV28 and TRBJ2-3; D gene uncertain. Trimming took 8 bases from V and 2 from J, leaving 11 bases between them. Germline CDR1 is MDHEN and CDR2 is SYDVKM. CDR3 length: 13 amino acids.

The count of this clone is one. The CDR3 sequence is CASSPPGQGTGANVLTF. In DNA, the CDR3 is TGTGCCAGCAGCCCGCCGGGACAGGGAACTGGGGCCAACGTCCTGACTTTC. The chain links TRBV3-1 (or the pseudogene TRBV3-2) to TRBJ2-6, with 9 bases aligning to TRBD1. The CDR3 has 17 residues. Germline assignment: CDR1 LGHDT and CDR2 YNNKEL (reference sequence). The V segment lost 4 bases and the J segment 2 bases; nucleotides outside the gene matches: 6.

This chain joins TRBV21-1 and TRBJ1-2; TRBD1 is the table's D call, not checked against the DNA. TRBV21-1 is listed as a pseudogene. The CDR3 totals 13 residues. The CDR3 here is CASGQKANYGYTF. The CDR3 DNA reads as TGTGCCAGCGGACAGAAAGCTAACTATGGCTACACCTTC.

This chain links TRBV4-1 with TRBJ1-2, with D uncertain. CDR3 length equals 15 residues. Trimming removed 4 bases from V and 4 bases from J, with 16 bases in between. Germline CDR1 is MGHRA and CDR2 is YSYEKL. CDR3 nucleotides: TGCGCCAGCAGCCGGACCGGGTCGGAGTTCTATGGCTACACCTTC. Protein: CASSRTGSEFYGYTF.